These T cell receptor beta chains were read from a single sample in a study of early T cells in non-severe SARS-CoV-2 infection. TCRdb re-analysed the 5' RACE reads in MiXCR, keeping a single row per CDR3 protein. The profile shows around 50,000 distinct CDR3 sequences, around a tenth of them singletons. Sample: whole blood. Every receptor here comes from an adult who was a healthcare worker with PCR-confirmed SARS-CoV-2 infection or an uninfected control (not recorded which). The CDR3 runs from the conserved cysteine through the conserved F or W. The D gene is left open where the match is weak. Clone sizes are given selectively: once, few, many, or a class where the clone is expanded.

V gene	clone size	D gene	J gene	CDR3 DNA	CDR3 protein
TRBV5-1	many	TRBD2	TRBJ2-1	TGCGCCAGCAGCTCCCCAGGAGCGGGAGGCTACAATGAGCAGTTCTTC	CASSSPGAGGYNEQFF
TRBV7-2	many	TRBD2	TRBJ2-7	TGTGCCAGCAGCTTAGACGAGCGGGGAGTCTCCTACGAGCAGTACTTC	CASSLDERGVSYEQYF
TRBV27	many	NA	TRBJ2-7	TGTGCCAGCAGTTTGGCGGATTCCTACGAGCAGTACTTC	CASSLADSYEQYF
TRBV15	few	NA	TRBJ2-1	TGTGCCACCAGCCGCGACAGAAATCGAAATGAGCAGTTCTTC	CATSRDRNRNEQFF
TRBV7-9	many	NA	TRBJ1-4	TGTGCCAGCAGCTTATTCGGAGATGAAAAACTGTTTTTT	CASSLFGDEKLFF
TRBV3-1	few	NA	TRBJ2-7	TGTGCCAGCAGCCAAAACTACGAGCAGTACTTC	CASSQNYEQYF
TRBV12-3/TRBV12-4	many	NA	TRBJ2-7	TGTGCCAGCAGTTTAGTGCCGGGGTTTGGGTACGAGCAGTACTTC	CASSLVPGFGYEQYF
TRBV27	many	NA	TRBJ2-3	TGTGCCAGCAGTTTGGGGCTAGGGGTCGGAGATACGCAGTATTTT	CASSLGLGVGDTQYF
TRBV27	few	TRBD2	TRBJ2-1	TGTGCCAGCAGTTTTGCACTAGCGAACTACAATGAGCAGTTCTTC	CASSFALANYNEQFF
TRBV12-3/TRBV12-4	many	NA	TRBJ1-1	TGTGCCAGCCGGACGGGTTACACTGAAGCTTTCTTT	CASRTGYTEAFF
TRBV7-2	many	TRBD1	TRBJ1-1	TGTGCCAGCAGCTTACAGGGGGCGAGAACTGAAGCTTTCTTT	CASSLQGARTEAFF
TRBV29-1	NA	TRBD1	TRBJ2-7	TGCAGCGTTGAAAATGGAGGGTCTGGACAGGGGGTCAACGAGCAGTACTTC	CSVENGGSGQGVNEQYF
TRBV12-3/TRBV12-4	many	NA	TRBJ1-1	TGTGCCAGCAGCCAAAGAAGGGGTACGAACACTGAAGCTTTCTTT	CASSQRRGTNTEAFF
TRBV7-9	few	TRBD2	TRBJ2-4	TGTGCCAGCAGCCCGAGTCAGGGAGGGAGAAACATTCAGTACTTC	CASSPSQGGRNIQYF
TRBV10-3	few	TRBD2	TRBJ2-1	TGTGCCATTGGACTAGACGGGAATGAGCAGTTCTTC	CAIGLDGNEQFF
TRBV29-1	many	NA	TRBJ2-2	TGCAGCGTTGGAAAGGACACGAACACCGGGGAGCTGTTTTTT	CSVGKDTNTGELFF
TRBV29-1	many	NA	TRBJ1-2	TGCAGCGTTGGAATAAGGGGATCGGACTATGGCTACACCTTC	CSVGIRGSDYGYTF
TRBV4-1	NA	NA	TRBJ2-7	TGCGCCAGCAGCCACCTGCCCGGGGCCTACGAGCAGTACTTC	CASSHLPGAYEQYF
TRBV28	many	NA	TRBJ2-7	TGTGCCAGCAGCTGGAAGGGGGGACCTTACGAGCAGTACTTC	CASSWKGGPYEQYF
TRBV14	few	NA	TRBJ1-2	TGTGCCAGCAGCCACAGCTCACAAGGGCGCGGCTACACCTTC	CASSHSSQGRGYTF
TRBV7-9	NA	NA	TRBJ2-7	TGTGCCAGCAGCAATTACGGGGGTACCTACGAGCAGTACTTC	CASSNYGGTYEQYF
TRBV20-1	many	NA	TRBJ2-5	TGCAGTGCTGGGACAAGCCAAGAGACCCAGTACTTC	CSAGTSQETQYF
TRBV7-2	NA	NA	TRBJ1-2	TGTGCCGGCAGCCCAAGGCGGGCAGGAGGCTACACCTTC	CAGSPRRAGGYTF
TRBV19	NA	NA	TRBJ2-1	TGTGCCAGTAGTATACCGGGCTATGAGCAGTTCTTC	CASSIPGYEQFF
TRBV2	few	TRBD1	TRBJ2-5	TGTGCCAGCAGGGCCGGGACAGGGAACCAAGAGACCCAGTACTTC	CASRAGTGNQETQYF
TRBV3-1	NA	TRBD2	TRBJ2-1	TGTGCCAGCAGCCCGCTAGCGGGAGTAGCGGATGAGCAGTTCTTC	CASSPLAGVADEQFF
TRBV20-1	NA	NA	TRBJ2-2	TGCAGTGCCCACCGCCCCGGCACCGGGGAGCTGTTTTTT	CSAHRPGTGELFF
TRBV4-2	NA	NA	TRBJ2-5	TGTGCCAGCAGCCAAGCCTCAGGGGACGAGACCCAGTACTTC	CASSQASGDETQYF
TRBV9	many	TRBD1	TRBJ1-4	TGTGCCAGCAGCCCCGGACAGGGGGCGCAGGATGAAAAACTGTTTTTT	CASSPGQGAQDEKLFF
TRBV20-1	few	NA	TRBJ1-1	TGCAGTGCACGAGGCGGGACGCTTGAAGCTTTCTTT	CSARGGTLEAFF
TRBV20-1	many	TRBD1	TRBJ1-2	TGCAGTGCTACCGGACAGGGGTTGGATGGCTACACCTTC	CSATGQGLDGYTF
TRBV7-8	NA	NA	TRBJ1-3	TGTGCCAGCAGCTTAGAAGGCACCGGCAGAATTCTCTCTGGAAACACCATATATTTT	CASSLEGTGRILSGNTIYF